The next 25 T cell receptor beta chains were all read from a single sample in a study of cytomegalovirus exposure and HLA in healthy donors. Both 60 Vbeta primers and 13 Jbeta primers went into the PCR. Sequencing used immunoSEQ multiplex PCR; TCRdb keeps in-frame clones, though not all of them. The profile covers around 150,000 clones, with approximately 9% appearing a single time and 1.5% to 2% taken by the ten largest. Input material: PBMCs. The receptors shown here come from a male donor in good health and CMV-seronegative.

About this clone itself: At one boundary the junction diverges from the germline segment, which might be a read error. The chain links TRBV19 to TRBJ1-1; D perhaps matches TRBD1 (5 bases). The CDR3 sequence is 14 residues long. CDR1 and CDR2 from the germline V gene are LNHDA and SQIVND (reference sequence). The chain's CDR3 is CTSSSPGSVTEAFF. CDR3 coding DNA: TGTACCAGTAGTTCCCCAGGGTCGGTCACTGAAGCTTTCTTT.

This clone has more than one count but fewer than ten. The V call is TRBV5-8, the J call TRBJ2-5, with 7 nucleotides matching TRBD2. CDR1 and CDR2 (germline): SGHTS, YDEGEE. The CDR3 is 14 amino acids. Germline trimming cut 4 bases from V and 4 bases from J; bases unmatched to any gene: 7. The CDR3 region is CASSRGEGIETQYF. The CDR3 DNA is TGTGCCAGCAGCCGCGGGGAGGGGATAGAGACCCAGTACTTC.

This clone has more than one count but fewer than ten. J is TRBJ2-3 and V is TRBV5-1; 9 bases are shared with TRBD1. The CDR3 is 13 residues long. In germline, CDR1 is SGHRS, CDR2 YFSETQ. V lost 6 bases to trimming and J lost 6 bases; unmatched junction nucleotides: 5. The CDR3 sequence is CASTTGGGDTQYF. CDR3 in DNA: TGCGCCAGCACAACAGGGGGCGGCGATACGCAGTATTTT. The full variable domain, its missing parts supplied by reference TRBV5-1 and TRBJ2-3, is KAGVTQTPRYLIKTRGQQVTLSCSPISGHRSVSWYQQTPGQGLQFLFEYFSETQRNKGNFPGRFSGRQFSNSRSEMNVSTLELGDSALYLCASTTGGGDTQYFGPGTRLTVL.

The chain combines TRBV27 with TRBJ1-1, with D tentatively TRBD1 (5 bases). Germline CDR1 reads MNHEY; CDR2 reads SMNVEV (reference sequence). The CDR3 has 15 residues. V shed 3 bases and J shed 1 base, with 12 bases lying between them. In nucleotides, the CDR3 is TGTGCCAGCAGTTTTCTGGCAGGGTCGAACACTGAAGCTTTCTTT. This codes for CASSFLAGSNTEAFF.

This clone was observed a handful of times. This chain joins TRBV18 and TRBJ2-3; 7 nucleotides match TRBD1. The CDR3 extends over 16 amino acids. CDR1 is KGHSH and CDR2 is LQKENI in the germline V gene. Trimming at V came to 2 bases and at J to 0 bases, leaving 5 bases not matched to a gene. In DNA, the CDR3 is TGTGCCAGCTCACCAACTATACAGGGGAGCACAGATACGCAGTATTTT. It codes for CASSPTIQGSTDTQYF. The full variable domain, completed using reference TRBV18 and TRBJ2-3, is NAGVMQNPRHLVRRRGQEARLRCSPMKGHSHVYWYRQLPEEGLKFMVYLQKENIIDESGMPKERFSAEFPKEGPSILRIQQVVRGDSAAYFCASSPTIQGSTDTQYFGPGTRLTVL.

This clone occurred a few times. The J gene is TRBJ2-7, the V gene TRBV14; TRBD2 might be the D (7 bases). This CDR3 contains 15 residues. Per the germline V gene, CDR1 is SGHDN and CDR2 is FVKESK. With 1 base removed from V and 9 bases from J, the gap between germline ends came to 19 bases. The CDR3 protein is CASSQVGGARSAQYF. In DNA, the CDR3 is TGTGCCAGCAGCCAAGTAGGGGGGGCCCGGTCGGCGCAGTACTTC.

The chain has TRBV29-1 and TRBJ2-5; perhaps TRBD2 as D (6 bases). V lost 4 bases to trimming and J lost 5 bases, with 20 bases between them. Germline CDR1 SQVTM, CDR2 ANQGSEA. This CDR3 has 15 amino acids. CDR3 DNA: TGCAGCGTTGCCGTAGCGGCGGATCCCAGGGAGACCCAGTACTTC. It translates to CSVAVAADPRETQYF. Drawing the rest from reference TRBV29-1 and TRBJ2-5, the complete variable domain is SAVISQKPSRDICQRGTSLTIQCQVDSQVTMMFWYRQQPGQSLTLIATANQGSEATYESGFVIDKFPISRPNLTFSTLTVSNMSPEDSSIYLCSVAVAADPRETQYFGPGTRLLVL.

This clone appeared a few times. The V gene is TRBV4-2, the J gene TRBJ2-1; TRBD2 aligns across 11 bases. The CDR3 has 16 residues. Germline lookup yields CDR1 LGHNA and CDR2 YNFKEQ. V shed 4 bases, J shed 3 bases, and the junction held 5 bases outside the gene matches. Here the CDR3 reads CASSRRLAGGYNEQFF. The CDR3, as DNA: TGTGCCAGCAGCCGCCGCCTAGCGGGGGGCTACAATGAGCAGTTCTTC.

This clone has just a few counts. This chain uses TRBV10-3 with TRBJ1-5; D may be TRBD1 (6 bases). This CDR3 has 14 amino acids. The germline V gene encodes CDR1 ENHRY and CDR2 SYGVKD. Trimming removed 2 bases at V and 3 bases at J, with 8 bases between. For the CDR3, the DNA is TGTGCCATCAGTGAGGGACAGTTCAATCAGCCCCAGCATTTT. It yields the protein CAISEGQFNQPQHF.

This chain uses TRBV5-1 with TRBJ1-1, with D hard to call. Looked up from germline, CDR1 is SGHRS and CDR2 is YFSETQ. The CDR3 consists of 16 residues. V lost 2 bases to trimming and J lost 1 base, with 15 bases between them. Written as DNA, the CDR3 is TGCGCCAGCAGCTTTATGCCGTTTGAACAGAACACTGAAGCTTTCTTT. It yields the protein CASSFMPFEQNTEAFF.

CDR3 sequence (DNA): TGTGCCAGCAGTTCTACAGACAATGAGCAGTTCTTC. Residues: CASSSTDNEQFF. This chain joins TRBV28 and TRBJ2-1, with D hard to call. CDR3 length: 12 residues. Germline assignment: CDR1 MDHEN and CDR2 SYDVKM. Deletions cut 4 bases from V and 5 bases from J, with 6 bases between.

The chain joins TRBV5-1 to TRBJ2-5; TRBD2 might be the D (5 bases). The V end lost 4 bases, the J end lost 2 bases, and 15 bases lay between the germline ends. Germline CDR1 and CDR2: SGHRS and YFSETQ. This CDR3 has 15 residues. The CDR3 here is CASSRDISEQETQYF. DNA of the CDR3: TGCGCCAGCAGCCGCGACATTAGCGAACAAGAGACCCAGTACTTC.

The rearrangement links TRBV10-3 to TRBJ1-3, with 8 bases lining up with TRBD1. Germline V lookup: CDR1 ENHRY, CDR2 SYGVKD. After removal of 1 base from V and 4 bases from J, the junction contained 6 bases not matched to a gene. This CDR3 comprises 16 residues. The CDR3: CAISEFGQGAGNTIYF. The CDR3 nucleotides read TGTGCCATCAGTGAGTTTGGACAGGGTGCCGGAAACACCATATATTTT.

As concerns this clone: Other DNA variants within this sample encode the same CDR3. The J gene is TRBJ2-1, the V gene TRBV5-1; 11 nucleotides agree with TRBD2. CDR3 length equals 15 residues. The V segment lost 0 bases and the J segment 4 bases; nucleotides outside the gene matches: 0. Looked up from germline, CDR1 is SGHRS and CDR2 is YFSETQ. The DNA for the CDR3 is TGCGCCAGCAGCTTGGGACTAGCGGGATACAATGAGCAGTTCTTC. Translated: CASSLGLAGYNEQFF.

This chain links TRBV25-1 with TRBJ2-1; 10 bases line up with TRBD2. Germline CDR1 and CDR2: MGHDK and SYGVNS. This CDR3 is 17 amino acids long. Trimming took 4 bases from V and 3 from J; bases not matched to a gene: 9. CDR3: CASSGRSGGKYYNEQFF. CDR3 nucleotides: TGTGCCAGCAGTGGCCGTAGCGGGGGGAAATACTACAATGAGCAGTTCTTC.

In its sample, this clone was seen a few times. The gene calls are TRBV5-6 and TRBJ1-1; D not resolved. The CDR3 totals 15 residues. V was pared by 0 bases and J by 0 bases, with 9 bases between. Germline CDR1 and CDR2: SGHDT and YYEEEE. CDR3 nucleotide sequence: TGTGCCAGCAGCTTGGCCCCAGGAATGAACACTGAAGCTTTCTTT. This translates into CASSLAPGMNTEAFF.

This clone has more than one count but fewer than ten. This chain connects TRBV5-1 to TRBJ2-3; TRBD2 matches at 8 bases. The V gene end was trimmed by 7 bases and the J gene end by 5 bases; junction bases not matched to a gene: 9. Germline V gene lookup returns CDR1 SGHRS and CDR2 YFSETQ. This CDR3 region has 14 residues. CDR3 coding DNA: TGCGCCAGCTCCAGCGGGAGATTCCAAGATACGCAGTATTTT. Translation: CASSSGRFQDTQYF.

Points on this clone: The junction departs from the called germline gene at one end, perhaps through a read error. J is TRBJ1-2 and V is TRBV4-3; D unresolved. The CDR3 totals 18 residues. In germline, CDR1 is LGHNA, CDR2 YSLEER. This CDR3 is CASSQDGVAPDGFYCYTF. The CDR3 DNA sequence: TGCGCCAGCAGCCAAGATGGTGTAGCCCCAGACGGCTTCTATTGCTACACCTTC.

This clone was seen a handful of times. J is TRBJ1-2 and V is TRBV27; the D gene is possibly TRBD1 (5 bases). Germline CDR1 is MNHEY and CDR2 is SMNVEV (reference sequence). The CDR3 runs to 13 residues. V was clipped by 3 bases and J by 2 bases, with 7 bases between them. CDR3 in amino acids: CASSFNRNYGYTF. In nucleotides, the CDR3 is TGTGCCAGCAGTTTTAACAGGAACTATGGCTACACCTTC.

The V and J genes are TRBV14 and TRBJ2-1; the match to TRBD2 covers 7 bases. V shed 0 bases and J 4 bases; nucleotides not matched to a gene: 12. The CDR3 sequence is 18 residues long. Germline CDR1 and CDR2: SGHDN and FVKESK. DNA for the CDR3: TGTGCCAGCAGCCAAGAGAGCATCGGCCTAGCGGCTTACAATGAGCAGTTCTTC. It codes for CASSQESIGLAAYNEQFF.

This chain connects TRBV2 to TRBJ2-7, with D possibly matching TRBD2 (5 bases). V gave up 4 bases and J gave up 5 bases, with 6 bases separating them. Germline CDR1 reads SNHLY; CDR2 reads FYNNEI. The CDR3 is 11 residues long. The CDR3 loop reads CASSVEDEQYF. For the CDR3, the DNA is TGTGCCAGCAGTGTGGAGGACGAGCAGTACTTC.

Only a few counts were recorded for this clone. V is TRBV30 and J is TRBJ2-3; 8 bases line up with TRBD2. Germline CDR1 GTSNPN, CDR2 SVGIG (reference sequence). The CDR3 runs 15 residues. Trimming removed 2 bases from V and 2 bases from J; junction bases left unmatched: 6. CDR3 loop: CAWSKLAVDTDTQYF. The CDR3 coding sequence is TGTGCCTGGAGTAAACTAGCGGTCGACACAGATACGCAGTATTTT.

CDR3 bases: TGTGCCATCACGACCGGGGGAGACTCACCCCTCCACTTT. Its protein product is CAITTGGDSPLHF. The gene calls are TRBV28 and TRBJ1-6; perhaps TRBD1 as D (5 bases). CDR1 MDHEN and CDR2 SYDVKM come from the germline V gene. Trimming took off 10 bases at V and 10 bases at J, with 17 bases between the two ends. The CDR3 consists of 13 residues.

This clone has only a few counts. The genes are TRBV7-9 and TRBJ1-2; 10 positions match TRBD1. This CDR3 comprises 14 residues. The J segment lost 8 bases and the V segment lost 6 bases, leaving 9 bases of the junction unmatched. Germline V gene data show CDR1 as SEHNR and CDR2 as FQNEAQ (reference sequence). This chain's CDR3 is CASSSGGTGVGYTF. As DNA, the CDR3 is TGTGCCAGCAGTTCAGGGGGGACAGGGGTCGGCTACACCTTC.

This rearrangement joins TRBV6-4 to TRBJ1-1; perhaps TRBD1 as D (6 bases). Trimming removed 6 bases from V and 11 bases from J, with 25 bases in between. The CDR3 sequence is 15 residues long. CDR1 is MRHNA and CDR2 is SNTAGT in the germline V gene. The CDR3 coding sequence is TGTGCCAGCAGCTGCCCAGGGGCGATTACCCTTGAGGCTTTCTTT. This codes for CASSCPGAITLEAFF.